This T cell receptor beta chain was obtained from a study of blood T cell repertoires in COVID-19. Whole-study context: Samples taken during acute and convalescent COVID-19 were collected in the United States, Italy and Spain. PBMCs, B-cell-depleted T cells, or T cells provided the cDNA or gDNA that made up the material.

V lost 3 bases and J lost 2, with 7 bases in between. Germline CDR1 is MGHDK and CDR2 is SYGVNS. The CDR3 covers 13 residues. This clone was picked up one time. As processed by the authors: The assay estimated nucleated cells by amplifying reference gene primers. The repertoire was sequenced with immunoSEQ multiplex PCR; TCRdb's copy has only in-frame clones and lacks some. The V and J calls and clone size come from that table; D and trimming were worked out from the DNA. The sample carries around 700,000 clones, about 90% recorded once. Material: peripheral blood. The sequence derives from a woman aged 18-29 years with acute or convalescent COVID-19. This chain links TRBV25-1 with TRBJ2-5; D unresolved. DNA for the CDR3: TGTGCCAGCAGTGACACAGTACAAGAGACCCAGTACTTC. Amino acids: CASSDTVQETQYF. Drawing the rest from reference TRBV25-1 and TRBJ2-5, the complete variable domain is EADIYQTPRYLVIGTGKKITLECSQTMGHDKMYWYQQDPGMELHLIHYSYGVNSTEKGDLSSESTVSRIRTEHFPLTLESARPSHTSQYLCASSDTVQETQYFGPGTRLLVL.